This TCR beta chain was documented in a study of human T cells and chemical hapten exposure (dated by TCRdb to 2020 to 2023). Study-level background: For sensitization, 2% DPC in acetone was applied to a roughly 2 cm by roughly 2 cm area of upper inner arm skin. Patients additionally received weekly therapeutic DPC doses to the scalp throughout the roughly 25-week study period. Patch testing was performed on the upper back with Finn chambers containing 0.01% DPC, and the patch tests were scored after 6 days according to International Contact Dermatitis Research Group standards. Most of the patients in the cohort were female, and the cohort covered alopecia areata with under or over 50% scalp involvement, alopecia totalis and alopecia universalis. Libraries were combined into a pool for sequencing, and differences in TCR yield between samples came mainly from small differences in library volumes within the pool. Peripheral blood TCR repertoire changes were tracked in vivo in alopecia patients during primary and secondary sensitization to the hapten diphenylcyclopropenone (DPC). Blood samples were taken from patients before sensitization (week 0) and at 2, 6 and about 24 weeks after DPC sensitization. Around 30 alopecia patients provided blood for TCR sequencing at one to four time points (pre-sensitization, 2, 6 and 24 weeks). Study-wide findings and limitations: Significantly more large CDR3 similarity clusters were formed by expanded TCRs than by pre-sensitization or healthy control sets, consistent with antigen-driven responses. DPC sensitization did not change how many TCRs were above 1 in 1000 frequency, and no evidence was found of alterations in global repertoire structure. All patients had alopecia, a presumed autoimmune disease, so their immune response might differ from that of healthy individuals. Repeated subsampling changed both the strength of the expansion versus patch-test correlation and the threshold at which that correlation became significant. Patch test score was positively correlated with the number of PT1 expanded TCRs, with significance at thresholds 8, 16 and 32 but not at 4.

The time point label corresponds to: patch test 3, about 24 weeks after DPC sensitization. According to the study, the label for this sample's treatment or condition signals: therapeutic diphenylcyclopropenone sensitization with weekly scalp DPC. At every patch-test visit, the blood draw took place before the patch test was put on. Patients were eligible if aged 18 to 70, diagnosed with alopecia and judged suitable for DPC therapy, and pregnant patients were excluded. Total RNA was extracted from unfractionated whole blood collected in Tempus Blood RNA tubes. This clonotype was detected many times. The target of this receptor is not known. No qualities accompany the bases; no much larger clone lies one base away. Library creation used RACE. TCRdb lists the instrument as NextSeq 500. During library preparation, unique molecular identifiers were attached to individual cDNA molecules so that TCRs could be counted in a quantitative, reproducible way. From each blood RNA sample, both TCR alpha and TCR beta chains were sequenced. The study's processing was this. Samples had a median of 95,638 TCRs, with a range from roughly 23,224 to 700,000. The Decombinator software suite was used to annotate the V, J and CDR3 of the TCR reads. To make PS versus PT1 abundance plots, every sample was subsampled to the same number of TCRs (28,000). Expanded TCRs were defined as absent before sensitization and observed at least eight times at the 2-week time point. Using fastp at Q25 and MiXCR, TCRdb reprocessed the public reads and kept productive beta chains. All rows with the same CDR3 protein become a single entry with the most common DNA and genes. Here the V and J calls rest on TCRdb's processing, not on the authors' analysis. Across this sample there are under 100,000 distinct CDR3 sequences, with roughly 10% seen only once. The top ten clonotypes cover about 4% of the sample.

The sequencing here drew on whole blood, taken in connection with sensitization to the hapten diphenylcyclopropenone (DPC). This clonotype was sampled from a woman between 45 and 65 years old with alopecia areata. Some clones in this sample may be carry-over from other donors' samples.

For the CDR3, the sequence is CASSQVNQPQHF. The nucleotide sequence is given as TGCGCCAGCAGCCAAGTAAATCAGCCCCAGCATTTT. The V and J segments used are TRBV4-1 and TRBJ1-5, with an unclear D gene assignment. The CDR3 runs 12 residues from the cysteine to the phenylalanine. The entry retains the CDR3 DNA only, 36 bases that are in frame from base 1. Based on the germline V gene, the CDR1 and CDR2 sequences are MGHRA and YSYEKL. Between the V and J ends, shortened by 1 base and 4 bases respectively, the junction contains 2 bases.